The 10 T cell receptor beta chains below were found in one sample sequenced in a study of cytomegalovirus exposure and HLA in healthy donors. Amplification used 60 Vbeta primers and 13 Jbeta primers. Some clones are missing from TCRdb's copy, which holds only in-frame ones; the method was immunoSEQ multiplex PCR. This sample has under 85,000 clones, with about three quarters found just once. Input material: PBMCs. The source is a man between 18 and 35 years old in good health and CMV-seronegative.

V usage is TRBV2 and J usage is TRBJ2-7, with TRBD2 as a possible D gene (6 bases). The CDR3 is 14 residues long. Per germline, CDR1 SNHLY and CDR2 FYNNEI. Trimming removed 3 bases at V and 3 bases at J, with 12 bases between. The CDR3, as DNA: TGTGCCAGCAGTGACCCAACTAGCCTCTACGAGCAGTACTTC. This gives the protein CASSDPTSLYEQYF.

The V and J genes are TRBV7-8 and TRBJ1-6, with D perhaps matching TRBD1 (6 bases). V was shortened by 6 bases and J by 9 bases, with 12 bases between the two germline ends. CDR3 length: 13 amino acids. Germline lookup yields CDR1 SGHVS and CDR2 FQNEAQ. This chain's CDR3 is CASRAAGVSPLHF. CDR3 bases: TGTGCCAGCAGGGCGGCAGGGGTTTCACCCCTCCACTTT.

V usage is TRBV5-8 and J usage is TRBJ1-2; tentative D call: TRBD1 (5 bases). Germline-derived CDR1 and CDR2 are SGHTS and YDEGEE. The V and J ends lost 6 bases and 4 bases respectively, with 16 bases between them. This CDR3 region has 14 residues. This chain's CDR3 is CASTRQDMAYGYTF. CDR3 sequence (DNA): TGTGCCAGCACCCGGCAGGACATGGCCTATGGCTACACCTTC.

The V call is TRBV28, the J call TRBJ1-2; weak D call: TRBD1 (5 bases). Per the germline V gene, CDR1 is MDHEN and CDR2 is SYDVKM. The germline V and J ends were trimmed by 5 bases and 2 bases, with 9 bases remaining between them. The CDR3 spans 13 residues. This CDR3 is CASSTDINYGYTF. In DNA form, the CDR3 reads TGTGCCAGCAGTACGGACATAAACTATGGCTACACCTTC.

This clone has just one count. This sequence joins TRBV27 and TRBJ1-4; 9 bases align to TRBD1. Germline V CDR1 and CDR2: MNHEY, SMNVEV (reference sequence). J lost 6 bases, V lost 8 bases, and 10 bases had no gene match. This CDR3 is 15 amino acids long. CDR3 coding DNA: TGTGCCAGCGGACTACCGGGACAGGGATATGAAAAACTGTTTTTT. It yields the protein CASGLPGQGYEKLFF.

The chain recombines TRBV6-1 with TRBJ1-2; a possible D gene is TRBD1 (6 bases). Trimming removed 8 bases from V and 3 bases from J, with 13 bases in between. The CDR3 runs 13 residues. Germline V gene lookup returns CDR1 MNHNS and CDR2 SASEGT. CDR3 DNA sequence: TGTGCCAGCGACCTAGGACAGTACTATGGCTACACCTTC. Amino acids: CASDLGQYYGYTF.

This clone was recorded only once. V and J are TRBV15 and TRBJ1-1, with D possibly being TRBD1 (5 bases). Trimming pared 3 bases from V and 2 bases from J, leaving 16 bases between. CDR3 length: 16 residues. Germline CDR1 is LNHNV and CDR2 is YYDKDF (reference sequence). CDR3 in amino acids: CATSSPAWGGNTEAFF. CDR3 coding DNA: TGTGCCACCAGCAGTCCCGCTTGGGGGGGAAACACTGAAGCTTTCTTT.

The genes are TRBV5-1 and TRBJ1-1; 7 bases match TRBD1. Trimming took 2 bases from V and 8 from J; bases not matched to a gene: 3. The germline CDR1 and CDR2 sequences are SGHRS and YFSETQ. The CDR3 length is 12 residues. The chain's CDR3 is CASSLGTVEAFF. The CDR3 region has the DNA TGCGCCAGCAGCTTAGGGACAGTAGAAGCTTTCTTT.

This chain uses TRBV2 with TRBJ2-2; 7 positions match TRBD1. The CDR3 has 15 amino acids. J lost 2 bases, V lost 6 bases, and 6 bases had no gene match. Germline V gives CDR1 SNHLY, CDR2 FYNNEI. In nucleotides, the CDR3 is TGTGCCAGCAGGCCGGGGACAGCAAACACCGGGGAGCTGTTTTTT. This encodes CASRPGTANTGELFF.

The J gene is TRBJ1-6, the V gene TRBV28, with D perhaps TRBD1 (6 bases). V was clipped by 10 bases and J by 6 bases, with 13 bases between them. The CDR3 spans 13 residues. CDR1 MDHEN and CDR2 SYDVKM come from the germline V gene. CDR3 bases: TGTGCCACCAAGACAGGCGGTAATTCACCCCTCCACTTT. This sequence encodes CATKTGGNSPLHF.